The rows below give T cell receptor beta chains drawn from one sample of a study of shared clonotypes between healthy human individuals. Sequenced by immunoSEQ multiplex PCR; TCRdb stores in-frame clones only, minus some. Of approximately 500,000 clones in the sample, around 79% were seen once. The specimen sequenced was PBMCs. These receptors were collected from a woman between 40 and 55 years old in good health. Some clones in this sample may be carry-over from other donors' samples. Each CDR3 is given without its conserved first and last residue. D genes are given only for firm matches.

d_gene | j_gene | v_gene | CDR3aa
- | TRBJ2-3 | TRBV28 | ASSFGGEDTQY
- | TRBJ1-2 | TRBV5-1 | ASSLAGDIYGYT
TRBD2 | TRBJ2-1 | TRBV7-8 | ASSARRLAGDNEQF
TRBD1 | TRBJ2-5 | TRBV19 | ASSPTGVETQY
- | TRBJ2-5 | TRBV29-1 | SVEEISPSGLY
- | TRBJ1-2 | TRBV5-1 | ASSPDRNYGYT
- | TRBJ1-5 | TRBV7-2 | ASSFTGSQPQH
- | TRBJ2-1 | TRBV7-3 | ASSLGWQGPSYNEQF
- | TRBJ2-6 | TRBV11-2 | ASSSGRNSGANVLT
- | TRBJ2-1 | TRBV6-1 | ASSVLSSSYNEQF
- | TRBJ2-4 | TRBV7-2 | ASSTGTGGRAKNIQY
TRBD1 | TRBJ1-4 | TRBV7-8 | ASSSGQDNEKLF
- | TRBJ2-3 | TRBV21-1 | ASSKGTYTDTQY
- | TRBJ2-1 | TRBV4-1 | ASSQKLIPVPHNEQF
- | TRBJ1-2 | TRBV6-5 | ASRLDYGYT
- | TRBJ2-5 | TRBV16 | ASSPTTRGIQETQY
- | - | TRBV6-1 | ASMTGGGDEQY
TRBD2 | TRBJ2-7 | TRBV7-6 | ASSSGTSYLYEQY
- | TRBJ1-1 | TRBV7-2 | ASSPRGPMNTEAF
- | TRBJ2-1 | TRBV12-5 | ASGFGTEQF
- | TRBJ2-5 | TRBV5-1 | ASSSGGRRTQY
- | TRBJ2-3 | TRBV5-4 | ASSQDSSRATQY
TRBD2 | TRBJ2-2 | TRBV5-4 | ASSLELAGAPGELF
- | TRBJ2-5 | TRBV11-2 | ASSPVAETQY
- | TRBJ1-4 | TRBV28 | ASSPGQLHEKLF
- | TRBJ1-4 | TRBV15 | ATSRTTGAPEKLF
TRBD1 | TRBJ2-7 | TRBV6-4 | ASSARQGGSYEQY
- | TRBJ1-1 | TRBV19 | ASSTTRNTEAF
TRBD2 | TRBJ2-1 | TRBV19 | ATETSGIGHNEQF
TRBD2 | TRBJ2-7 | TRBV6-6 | ASSKYSGSGYEQY
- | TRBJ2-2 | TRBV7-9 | ASSLDLNTGELF
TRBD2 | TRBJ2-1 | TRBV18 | ASSPPSGRAYNEQF
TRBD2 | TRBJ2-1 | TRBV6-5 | ATGTSEYNEQF
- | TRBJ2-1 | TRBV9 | ASSVGGNENEQF
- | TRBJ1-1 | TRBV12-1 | ATKRTGYATGTEAF
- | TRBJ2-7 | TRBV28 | ASTPRGGSFVYEQY
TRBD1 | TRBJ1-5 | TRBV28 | ASSTRTGGGQPQH
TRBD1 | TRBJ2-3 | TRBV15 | ATSRNLGTGGDTQY
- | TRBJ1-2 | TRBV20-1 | SARLAGSYT
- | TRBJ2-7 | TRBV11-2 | ASSLDQSRIIYEQY
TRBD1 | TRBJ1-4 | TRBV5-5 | ASSPGQGNEKLF